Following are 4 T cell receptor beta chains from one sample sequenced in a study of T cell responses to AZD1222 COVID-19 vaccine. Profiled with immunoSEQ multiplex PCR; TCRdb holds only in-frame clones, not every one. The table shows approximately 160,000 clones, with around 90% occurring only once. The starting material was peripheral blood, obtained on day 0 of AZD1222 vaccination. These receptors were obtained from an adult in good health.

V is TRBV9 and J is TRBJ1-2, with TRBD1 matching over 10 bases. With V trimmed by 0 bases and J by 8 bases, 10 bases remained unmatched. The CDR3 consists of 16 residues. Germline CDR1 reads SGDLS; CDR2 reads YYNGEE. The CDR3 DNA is TGTGCCAGCAGCGTAGAACCCGGGGACAGGGGAAACGGCTACACCTTC. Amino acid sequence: CASSVEPGDRGNGYTF.

CDR3 sequence (DNA): TGTGCCAGCCCGCGAATAATTGGGACTGGTAACACCGGGGAGCTGTTTTTT. Its protein product is CASPRIIGTGNTGELFF. This sequence joins TRBV18 and TRBJ2-2, with D perhaps TRBD2 (6 bases). Between the trimmed V and J ends, which lost 8 bases and 2 bases, there was a span of 21 bases. The CDR3 length is 17 residues. Germline CDR1 and CDR2: KGHSH and LQKENI.

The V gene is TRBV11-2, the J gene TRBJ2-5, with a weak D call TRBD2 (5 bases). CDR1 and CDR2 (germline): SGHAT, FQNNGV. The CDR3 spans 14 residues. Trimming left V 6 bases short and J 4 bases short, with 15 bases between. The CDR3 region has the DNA TGTGCCAGCAGTATTACCCCCCTAGCAGAGACCCAGTACTTC. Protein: CASSITPLAETQYF. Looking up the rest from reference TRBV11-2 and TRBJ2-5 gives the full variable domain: EAGVAQSPRYKIIEKRQSVAFWCNPISGHATLYWYQQILGQGPKLLIQFQNNGVVDDSQLPKDRFSAERLKGVDSTLKIQPAKLEDSAVYLCASSITPLAETQYFGPGTRLLVL.

CDR3 sequence reads: CASSLFRDKSEGYTF. Written as DNA, the CDR3 is TGTGCCAGCAGCTTATTCCGGGACAAGAGTGAGGGCTACACCTTC. The J gene is TRBJ1-2, the V gene TRBV7-7, with a tentative D call TRBD1 (6 bases). Per the germline V gene, CDR1 is SSHAT and CDR2 is FNYEAQ (reference sequence). The CDR3 covers 15 residues. Trimming removed 2 bases from V and 8 bases from J, with 18 bases in between.